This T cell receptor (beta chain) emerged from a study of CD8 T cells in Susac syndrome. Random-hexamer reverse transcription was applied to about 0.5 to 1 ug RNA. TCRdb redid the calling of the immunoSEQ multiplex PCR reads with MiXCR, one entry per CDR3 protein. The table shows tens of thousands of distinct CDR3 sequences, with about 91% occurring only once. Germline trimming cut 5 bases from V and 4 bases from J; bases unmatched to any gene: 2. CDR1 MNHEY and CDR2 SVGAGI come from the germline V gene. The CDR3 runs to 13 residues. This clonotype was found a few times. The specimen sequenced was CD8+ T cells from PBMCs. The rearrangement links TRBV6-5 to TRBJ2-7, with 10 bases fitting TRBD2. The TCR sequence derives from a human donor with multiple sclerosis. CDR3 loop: CASSVTSGYEQYF. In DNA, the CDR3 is TGTGCCAGCAGTGTGACTAGCGGGTACGAGCAGTACTTC.